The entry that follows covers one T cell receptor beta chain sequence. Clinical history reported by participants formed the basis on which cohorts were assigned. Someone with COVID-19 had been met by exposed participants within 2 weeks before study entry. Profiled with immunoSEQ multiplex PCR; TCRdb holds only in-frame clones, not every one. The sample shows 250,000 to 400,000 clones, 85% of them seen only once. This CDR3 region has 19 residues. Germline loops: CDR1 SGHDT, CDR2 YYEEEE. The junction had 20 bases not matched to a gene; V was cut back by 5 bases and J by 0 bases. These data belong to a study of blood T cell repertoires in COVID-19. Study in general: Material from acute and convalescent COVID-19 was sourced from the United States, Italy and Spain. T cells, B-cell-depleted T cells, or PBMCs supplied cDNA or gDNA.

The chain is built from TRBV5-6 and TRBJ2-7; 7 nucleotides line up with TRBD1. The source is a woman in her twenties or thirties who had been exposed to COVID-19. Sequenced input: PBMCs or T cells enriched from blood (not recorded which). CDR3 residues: CASSQTGLYVLLSSYEQYF. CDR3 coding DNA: TGTGCCAGCAGTCAGACAGGGCTTTACGTTCTCTTAAGCTCCTACGAGCAGTACTTC. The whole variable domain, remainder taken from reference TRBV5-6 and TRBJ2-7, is DAGVTQSPTHLIKTRGQQVTLRCSPKSGHDTVSWYQQALGQGPQFIFQYYEEEERQRGNFPDRFSGHQFPNYSSELNVNALLLGDSALYLCASSQTGLYVLLSSYEQYFGPGTRLTVT.